This T cell receptor beta chain was recorded in a study of cytomegalovirus exposure and HLA in healthy donors. Germline V gene lookup returns CDR1 SGHAT and CDR2 FQNNGV. V shed 1 base and J shed 0 bases, with 16 bases lying between them. The CDR3 is made up of 17 amino acids. An approximately 130-subject validation cohort, separate from the approximately 670-subject first cohort, supplied the donors. The method was immunoSEQ multiplex PCR; TCRdb's version includes in-frame clones alone and lacks a portion of them. The profile shows over 110,000 clones, about 88% of them singletons. As regards this clone: Its antigen is unidentified.

General study findings and limits: The study listed about 150 cytomegalovirus-associated TCR beta chains.

The source is a man aged 18 to 29 in good health and CMV-seropositive. Input material: PBMCs. The rearrangement links TRBV11-2 to TRBJ2-7; possibly TRBD2 for D (6 bases). The CDR3 DNA is TGTGCCAGCAGCTTAGCCGGGTACGGGAGACGCTCCTACGAGCAGTACTTC. It specifies CASSLAGYGRRSYEQYF.